This TCR beta chain appears in the sequencing data of a study of blood T cell repertoires in COVID-19. Overall study context: The study drew acute and convalescent COVID-19 samples from the United States, Italy and Spain.

CDR1 DFQATT and CDR2 SNEGSKA come from the germline V gene (reference sequence). The V end was cut by 3 bases, the J end by 8 bases, with 13 bases between. The CDR3 is made up of 12 amino acids. The age range of participants was about 18 to 95 years, with residence in around 22 US areas. Cohorts were determined from participant-reported clinical history. Per the authors' pipeline: How many nucleated cells were present was estimated from reference gene primer amplification. Produced via immunoSEQ multiplex PCR; TCRdb's table is partial and in-frame only. V and J calls plus clone size are reproduced from that table; the DNA served to infer D and trimming. The sample consists of 100,000 to 150,000 clones, around nine tenths of them appearing once.

The genes are TRBV20-1 and TRBJ1-2; D remains ambiguous. Sequencing input: PBMCs or T cells enriched from blood (not recorded which). This TCR derives from a woman aged 45-59 years who had recovered from COVID-19. DNA of the CDR3: TGCAGTGCTAGTAGGAACCGGAGGGGCTACACCTTC. Translating it yields CSASRNRRGYTF.